The 25 T cell receptor beta chains below were found in one sample sequenced in a study of cytomegalovirus exposure and HLA in healthy donors. Primers for the PCR totalled 60 Vbeta and 13 Jbeta. TCRdb's copy holds only in-frame clones and misses some; the assay was immunoSEQ multiplex PCR. The sample holds a few hundred thousand clones, about 75% seen once. The source material was PBMCs. These receptors all come from a woman younger than 45 in good health and CMV-seronegative.

The rearrangement links TRBV19 to TRBJ2-6, with TRBD2 matching over 8 bases. The CDR3 is 18 residues long. Germline-derived CDR1 and CDR2 are LNHDA and SQIVND (reference sequence). V lost 4 bases and J lost 4; bases outside the gene matches: 12. CDR3 DNA sequence: TGTGCCAGTAGTACCTACCGGGGGGGATCGAAAGGGGCCAACGTCCTGACTTTC. Translated: CASSTYRGGSKGANVLTF.

The gene calls are TRBV19 and TRBJ1-1, with D uncertain. Between the trimmed V and J ends, which lost 3 bases and 1 base, there was a span of 6 bases. The CDR3 consists of 13 residues. Germline V gene lookup returns CDR1 LNHDA and CDR2 SQIVND (reference sequence). CDR3 amino acids: CASSISPNTEAFF. The CDR3, as DNA: TGTGCCAGTAGTATCTCCCCGAACACTGAAGCTTTCTTT.

This chain joins TRBV5-6 and TRBJ2-1; TRBD2 agrees at 7 bases. CDR3 length: 16 amino acids. Germline-derived CDR1 and CDR2 are SGHDT and YYEEEE. The trim removed 1 base at V and 2 bases at J, leaving 6 bases unmatched. CDR3 nucleotides: TGTGCCAGCAGCTTGAGCGGCGGGGGAACCTACAATGAGCAGTTCTTC. Protein: CASSLSGGGTYNEQFF.

The chain links TRBV10-3 to TRBJ2-2; 9 bases agree with TRBD2. Germline CDR1 and CDR2: ENHRY and SYGVKD. Trimming removed 6 bases from V and 7 bases from J; junction bases left unmatched: 3. The CDR3 totals 13 residues. As DNA, the CDR3 is TGTGCCATCAGGGAGACTAGCGGCGGGGAGCTGTTTTTT. It encodes CAIRETSGGELFF.

The rearrangement links TRBV5-6 to TRBJ2-7, with D possibly matching TRBD1 (6 bases). Trimming left V 4 bases short and J 0 bases short, with 11 bases between. There are 14 residues in the CDR3. Germline V lookup: CDR1 SGHDT, CDR2 YYEEEE. CDR3 in DNA: TGTGCCAGCAGCCCGACAGGTATCTCCTACGAGCAGTACTTC. Translation: CASSPTGISYEQYF.

V usage is TRBV6-1 and J usage is TRBJ2-5; 8 nucleotides match TRBD2. With V trimmed by 5 bases and J by 2 bases, 4 bases remained unmatched. From germline, CDR1 is MNHNS and CDR2 SASEGT. The CDR3 totals 14 residues. This CDR3 is CASSTAGEQETQYF. The CDR3, as DNA: TGTGCCAGCAGTACAGCGGGAGAGCAAGAGACCCAGTACTTC.

This chain joins TRBV6-6 and TRBJ1-6; D perhaps matches TRBD1 (6 bases). Between the trimmed V and J ends, which lost 4 bases and 7 bases, there was a span of 14 bases. Germline lookup yields CDR1 MNHNY and CDR2 SVGAGI (reference sequence). The CDR3 has 15 residues. CDR3 protein: CASSSSQGWNSPLHF. The CDR3 coding sequence is TGTGCCAGCAGTTCCTCACAGGGTTGGAATTCACCCCTCCACTTT.

V usage is TRBV9 and J usage is TRBJ1-2; TRBD1 aligns across 9 bases. The CDR3 contains 16 residues. The germline V gene has CDR1 SGDLS and CDR2 YYNGEE. With 3 bases clipped from V and 1 base from J, the junction kept 7 bases outside the gene matches. This CDR3 reads CASSAGQGQFNYGYTF. The CDR3 DNA is TGTGCCAGCAGCGCAGGACAGGGGCAGTTTAACTATGGCTACACCTTC.

This chain uses TRBV10-1 with TRBJ1-1; 7 nucleotides align to TRBD1. CDR1 and CDR2 (germline): WNHNN, SYGVQD (reference sequence). The CDR3 spans 11 residues. The trim removed 5 bases at V and 10 bases at J, leaving 4 bases unmatched. In nucleotides, the CDR3 is TGCGCCAGCAGTCCGGACAGGAGAGCTTTCTTT. This codes for CASSPDRRAFF.

This clone was found once. The J gene is TRBJ1-5, the V gene TRBV12-5; no firm D call. V dropped 4 bases and J dropped 4 bases, with 11 bases sitting between them. Germline loops: CDR1 LGHNT, CDR2 FRNRAP. This CDR3 region has 14 residues. DNA for the CDR3: TGTGCTAGTGGTTCGTACGGGAGTAATCAGCCCCAGCATTTT. It encodes CASGSYGSNQPQHF.

The chain has TRBV9 and TRBJ2-3, with D perhaps TRBD2 (6 bases). The germline V gene has CDR1 SGDLS and CDR2 YYNGEE. V dropped 4 bases and J dropped 3 bases, with 18 bases sitting between them. CDR3 length: 16 amino acids. The chain's CDR3 is CASSSGSGGGTDTQYF. The CDR3 DNA follows: TGTGCCAGCAGCTCCGGGAGCGGAGGTGGGACAGATACGCAGTATTTT. The full variable domain, rest sourced from reference TRBV9 and TRBJ2-3, is DSGVTQTPKHLITATGQRVTLRCSPRSGDLSVYWYQQSLDQGLQFLIQYYNGEERAKGNILERFSAQQFPDLHSELNLSSLELGDSALYFCASSSGSGGGTDTQYFGPGTRLTVL.

This clone was counted a few times. The gene calls are TRBV30 and TRBJ1-1; 7 positions agree with TRBD1. The CDR3 runs to 14 residues. Per germline, CDR1 GTSNPN and CDR2 SVGIG (reference sequence). V lost 8 bases to trimming and J lost 3 bases; unmatched junction nucleotides: 12. CDR3 nucleotides: TGTGCCAGTAGTTTGACAGGGAAGTACACTGAAGCTTTCTTT. This codes for CASSLTGKYTEAFF.

Only one count was recorded for this clone. V is TRBV30 and J is TRBJ2-5; TRBD1 agrees at 7 bases. The CDR3 loop spans 13 amino acids. V lost 3 bases, J lost 5 bases, and 6 bases stayed unmatched. Germline loops: CDR1 GTSNPN, CDR2 SVGIG (reference sequence). As DNA, the CDR3 is TGTGCCTGGAGAATAAGCAGGGGGGAGACCCAGTACTTC. Protein sequence: CAWRISRGETQYF.

This chain's CDR3 is CASGGTGYGYTF. The CDR3 nucleotides are TGTGCCAGCGGGGGGACAGGTTATGGCTACACCTTC. V gene TRBV2 combines with J gene TRBJ1-2; 8 bases agree with TRBD1. The germline CDR1 and CDR2 sequences are SNHLY and FYNNEI. Germline trimming cut 8 bases from V and 5 bases from J; bases unmatched to any gene: 4. The CDR3 spans 12 residues.

The V gene is TRBV25-1, the J gene TRBJ2-5; tentatively, D is TRBD2 (6 bases). The ends were cut back, 8 bases at V and 2 bases at J, with 12 bases in the middle. CDR1 is MGHDK and CDR2 is SYGVNS in the germline V gene. The CDR3 consists of 13 residues. In DNA, the CDR3 is TGTGCCAGCTCAGGGACTTTACAAGAGACCCAGTACTTC. It specifies CASSGTLQETQYF.

The chain combines TRBV13 with TRBJ2-1, with TRBD2 identical over 9 bases. This CDR3 spans 16 amino acids. V shed 4 bases and J 2 bases; nucleotides not matched to a gene: 6. The germline V gene has CDR1 PRHDT and CDR2 FYEKMQ (reference sequence). CDR3 region: CASSSFRTSAYNEQFF. CDR3 sequence (DNA): TGTGCCAGCAGCTCATTCCGGACTAGCGCCTACAATGAGCAGTTCTTC.

This chain joins TRBV19 and TRBJ2-1; D is possibly TRBD2 (5 bases). Trimming removed 7 bases from V and 4 bases from J, with 11 bases in between. The CDR3 loop spans 13 amino acids. Germline-derived CDR1 and CDR2 are LNHDA and SQIVND (reference sequence). In DNA, the CDR3 is TGTGCCAGTACCCGAAGGGAGTACAATGAGCAGTTCTTC. This codes for CASTRREYNEQFF.

The CDR3 region has the DNA TGTGCCAAGCTCGAGGGGACTAGCGGGAGGGCCCTCCCGTTCTGCCGCTACTTC. This translates into CAKLEGTSGRALPFCRYF. The chain joins TRBV7-9 to TRBJ2-7, with 16 bases that match TRBD2. There are 18 residues in the CDR3. CDR1 is SEHNR and CDR2 is FQNEAQ in the germline V gene (reference sequence). J gave up 13 bases and V 10 bases, and 25 bases lay outside the gene matches.

This clone was seen more than once but under ten times. The chain links TRBV7-2 to TRBJ2-1; 13 bases are a match to TRBD2. The CDR3 runs to 15 residues. V lost 5 bases and J lost 9; bases outside the gene matches: 7. The germline CDR1 and CDR2 sequences are SGHTA and FQGNSA. CDR3 in DNA: TGTGCCAGCAGCGCGAGACTAGCGGGGGGCGGTGAGCAGTTCTTC. Protein sequence: CASSARLAGGGEQFF. The variable domain in full, with the rest retrieved from reference TRBV7-2 and TRBJ2-1, is GAGVSQSPSNKVTEKGKDVELRCDPISGHTALYWYRQSLGQGLEFLIYFQGNSAPDKSGLPSDRFSAERTGGSVSTLTIQRTQQEDSAVYLCASSARLAGGGEQFFGPGTRLTVL.

The chain uses TRBV7-3 and TRBJ2-2; 7 bases map to TRBD2. This CDR3 is 16 amino acids long. From germline, CDR1 is SGHTA and CDR2 FQGTGA. The J segment lost 5 bases and the V segment lost 2 bases, leaving 8 bases of the junction unmatched. The CDR3, as DNA: TGTGCCAGCAGCTTATCTAGCGGCGTTATTACCGGGGAGCTGTTTTTT. Residues: CASSLSSGVITGELFF.

CDR3 nucleotides: TGTGCCAGCAGCAACAGAGGGGGCCTGGGGAACTATGGCTACACCTTC. Protein sequence: CASSNRGGLGNYGYTF. This chain links TRBV5-6 with TRBJ1-2; 7 nucleotides align to TRBD1. Germline CDR1 is SGHDT and CDR2 is YYEEEE. The CDR3 is 16 residues long. V lost 4 bases and J lost 2; bases outside the gene matches: 11.

This clone was seen more than once but under ten times. The V gene is TRBV7-9, the J gene TRBJ1-1; TRBD1 agrees at 7 bases. Losses at the gene ends were 5 bases for V and 3 bases for J; bases not matched to a gene: 6. Germline lookup yields CDR1 SEHNR and CDR2 FQNEAQ (reference sequence). CDR3 length: 14 residues. The CDR3 nucleotides are TGTGCCAGCAGCCCAGGTAGGGGGCACACTGAAGCTTTCTTT. This codes for CASSPGRGHTEAFF.

This chain links TRBV2 with TRBJ1-1; D unresolved. This CDR3 region has 12 residues. Germline values: CDR1 SNHLY, CDR2 FYNNEI. With 8 bases removed from V and 4 bases from J, the gap between germline ends came to 11 bases. The CDR3 DNA sequence: TGTGCCAGCCGACGGGAAAGCACTGAAGCTTTCTTT. It yields the protein CASRRESTEAFF.

The chain joins TRBV25-1 to TRBJ2-1; D not certain. V lost 4 bases to trimming and J lost 3 bases, with 7 bases between them. The CDR3 totals 13 residues. The germline V gene encodes CDR1 MGHDK and CDR2 SYGVNS. CDR3 region: CASSAPSYNEQFF. The CDR3 DNA sequence: TGTGCCAGCAGTGCCCCCAGCTACAATGAGCAGTTCTTC.

With regard to this clone: One end of the junction does not line up with germline, which may come from a read error. J is TRBJ2-2 and V is TRBV7-9; a possible D gene is TRBD2 (6 bases). This CDR3 has 17 residues. Germline V gene lookup returns CDR1 SEHNR and CDR2 FQNEAQ (reference sequence). In DNA form, the CDR3 reads TGTTCCAGCAGCTTAGCTTGGGGAGGAATCAACACCGGGGAGCTGTTTTTT. Protein: CSSSLAWGGINTGELFF.